This T cell receptor beta chain was sequenced in a study of cytomegalovirus exposure and HLA in healthy donors. Looking at the study overall: Counted in an early data release were roughly 81 million unique TCRs from HLA-typed donors. Study-level points and caveats: A later analysis linked 15,000 to 20,000 TCR beta sequences to HLA alleles at 0.05 false discovery rate. According to a later analysis, most TCR beta chains associated with CMV appeared HLA-restricted.

PCR amplification relied on 60 Vbeta primers (plus 13 Jbeta primers). Clones were sequenced by immunoSEQ multiplex PCR, and TCRdb holds only the in-frame ones, with some missing. The table lists fewer than 130,000 clones, 60% to 75% of them singletons. While unrecorded immune exposures were likely, the donors were nominally healthy when sampled. Germline assignment: CDR1 LNHNV and CDR2 YYDKDF (reference sequence). The CDR3 spans 14 residues. V lost 0 bases to trimming and J lost 7 bases; unmatched junction nucleotides: 3. This clone was observed a few times. Antigen: not known. Material for sequencing was PBMCs. This receptor was obtained from a man aged 35-49 years in good health and CMV-seropositive. This chain connects TRBV15 to TRBJ1-5, with 7 bases fitting TRBD1. The CDR3 spells CATSRDRGNQPQHF. DNA for the CDR3: TGTGCCACCAGCAGAGACAGGGGGAACCAGCCCCAGCATTTT.